The 8 T cell receptor beta chains in this list originate from one sample, sequenced in a study of blood T cell repertoires in COVID-19 (dated by TCRdb to the early 2020s). Receptor libraries were prepared by the immunoSEQ multiplex PCR assay. Held by TCRdb, this immuneACCESS table contains in-frame sequences only and omits some clones. Under half of the omission traces to an unresolved V gene where checked; the cause of the rest is unknown. The sample records some 100,000 clones, about four fifths of which are singletons. The top ten clonotypes cover 10% of the sample. The source material was peripheral blood. The receptor set was obtained from a human donor in a cohort sampled during active COVID-19.

Only one count was recorded for this clone. The CDR3 here is CASSQPSGSRHNEQFF. Here the CDR3 DNA reads TGTGCCAGCAGCCAACCTAGCGGGAGTCGGCACAATGAGCAGTTCTTC. The rearrangement joins TRBV3-1 (or the pseudogene TRBV3-2) to TRBJ2-1; 10 nucleotides agree with TRBD2. This CDR3 has 16 amino acids. Trimming took 2 bases from V and 5 from J; bases not matched to a gene: 6. Germline-derived CDR1 and CDR2 are LGHDT and YNNKEL (reference sequence).

The rearrangement uses TRBV5-1 and TRBJ2-4; possible D gene TRBD1, 6 bases. CDR1 is SGHRS and CDR2 is YFSETQ in the germline V gene. This CDR3 has 16 amino acids. Trimming removed 4 bases at V and 6 bases at J, with 20 bases between. CDR3 region: CASSTAQGLVGNIQYF. The CDR3 DNA reads TGCGCCAGCAGCACCGCTCAGGGGCTCGTCGGAAACATTCAGTACTTC.

V usage is TRBV6-1 and J usage is TRBJ2-7, with 8 bases fitting TRBD1. V shed 3 bases, J shed 2 bases, and the junction held 3 bases outside the gene matches. The CDR3 is made up of 14 amino acids. Germline lookup yields CDR1 MNHNS and CDR2 SASEGT. The CDR3, as DNA: TGTGCCAGCAGTGACACCAGGGGGCCCTACGAGCAGTACTTC. Its translation: CASSDTRGPYEQYF.

The chain carries TRBV2 and TRBJ2-7; 8 positions match TRBD2. V gave up 1 base and J gave up 3 bases; unmatched junction bases: 5. CDR1 is SNHLY, CDR2 FYNNEI, per germline. The CDR3 is made up of 15 amino acids. CDR3 sequence: CASSEGPAGGYEQYF. The CDR3, as DNA: TGTGCCAGCAGTGAAGGGCCGGCGGGGGGCTACGAGCAGTACTTC.

J is TRBJ2-6 and V is TRBV4-1; 8 bases are shared with TRBD1. CDR3 length: 17 amino acids. V gave up 0 bases and J gave up 1 base; unmatched junction bases: 2. Germline lookup yields CDR1 MGHRA and CDR2 YSYEKL. DNA of the CDR3: TGCGCCAGCAGCCAAGATCGGACAGGGTCTGGGGCCAACGTCCTGACTTTC. Its protein product is CASSQDRTGSGANVLTF.

V and J are TRBV5-1 and TRBJ2-5; 9 bases fit TRBD2. CDR3 size: 16 residues. With 0 bases clipped from V and 4 bases from J, the junction kept 7 bases outside the gene matches. Per the germline V gene, CDR1 is SGHRS and CDR2 is YFSETQ. CDR3 sequence reads: CASSLEGGGAGETQYF. For the CDR3, the DNA is TGCGCCAGCAGCTTGGAAGGCGGGGGGGCCGGAGAGACCCAGTACTTC.

The rearrangement uses TRBV7-6 and TRBJ2-7; D is perhaps TRBD1 (5 bases). Germline CDR1 is SGHVS and CDR2 is FNYEAQ. The V end lost 1 base, the J end lost 4 bases, and 14 bases lay between the germline ends. This CDR3 contains 15 residues. CDR3 amino acids: CASSLEGFSPYEQYF. In DNA form, the CDR3 reads TGTGCCAGCAGCTTAGAGGGGTTTTCCCCTTACGAGCAGTACTTC.

The J gene is TRBJ2-1, the V gene TRBV18, with TRBD1 matching over 12 bases. From germline, CDR1 is KGHSH and CDR2 LQKENI. The CDR3 spans 16 residues. With 6 bases clipped from V and 3 bases from J, the junction kept 6 bases outside the gene matches. The CDR3 DNA sequence: TGTGCCAGCTCCCTCGGGACAGGGGGCATCTACAATGAGCAGTTCTTC. Its translation is CASSLGTGGIYNEQFF.